A single sample is the source of the 16 T cell receptor beta chains below, sequenced in a study of control samples from healthy donors and cancer patients (dated by TCRdb to the early 2020s). Receptor libraries were prepared by the immunoSEQ multiplex PCR assay. Held by TCRdb, this immuneACCESS table contains in-frame sequences only and omits some clones. Under half of the omission traces to an unresolved V gene where checked; the cause of the rest is unknown. A total of approximately 46,000 clones appear in this sample, about 87% of them only once. The ten most abundant clones make up roughly 10% of the sample. The sample taken for sequencing was PBMCs. The receptor source for this set is an older woman with lung cancer.

This clone was seen only once. This sequence joins TRBV9 and TRBJ2-1; 9 bases are a match to TRBD2. This CDR3 is 15 amino acids long. Germline V gene sequence: CDR1 SGDLS, CDR2 YYNGEE. V lost 3 bases to trimming and J lost 4 bases; unmatched junction nucleotides: 5. The CDR3 nucleotides read TGTGCCAGCAGCGCAAGACTAGCGGTGTACAATGAGCAGTTCTTC. Its protein is CASSARLAVYNEQFF.

The rearrangement joins TRBV5-4 to TRBJ2-1, with TRBD2 matching 10 bases. V dropped 3 bases and J dropped 1; count of bases not matched to a gene: 4. Germline CDR1 reads SGHNT; CDR2 reads YYREEE (reference sequence). The CDR3 loop spans 16 amino acids. CDR3 protein: CASSSPSGSSYNEQFF. In DNA, the CDR3 is TGTGCCAGCAGCTCTCCTAGCGGGAGTTCCTACAATGAGCAGTTCTTC.

V and J are TRBV4-3 and TRBJ1-2, with D possibly matching TRBD1 (5 bases). Between the trimmed V and J ends, which lost 3 bases and 3 bases, there was a span of 17 bases. Germline CDR1 and CDR2: LGHNA and YSLEER. The CDR3 sequence is 16 residues long. CDR3 nucleotides: TGCGCCAGCAGCCAGGGGTCCGGGGGAAGATACTATGGCTACACCTTC. Translation: CASSQGSGGRYYGYTF.

The rearrangement uses TRBV3-1 (or the pseudogene TRBV3-2) and TRBJ1-1; 11 bases line up with TRBD1. The CDR3 extends over 14 amino acids. Per the germline V gene, CDR1 is LGHDT and CDR2 is YNNKEL (reference sequence). V lost 4 bases and J lost 7; bases outside the gene matches: 5. CDR3 bases: TGTGCCAGCAGCCCTCGGGACAGGGGGGTTGAAGCTTTCTTT. The encoded protein is CASSPRDRGVEAFF.

The chain carries TRBV27 and TRBJ1-5, with 8 bases lining up with TRBD1. V was pared by 5 bases and J by 6 bases, with 3 bases of the junction left unmatched. Germline V gene lookup returns CDR1 MNHEY and CDR2 SMNVEV (reference sequence). This CDR3 has 13 amino acids. The CDR3 loop reads CASSQGARQPQHF. The CDR3 coding sequence is TGTGCCAGCAGTCAGGGGGCTCGTCAGCCCCAGCATTTT.

In this sample, this clone turned up once. The genes are TRBV5-4 and TRBJ2-2, with unresolved D. V dropped 0 bases and J dropped 2 bases, with 5 bases sitting between them. This CDR3 is 14 amino acids long. Germline-derived CDR1 and CDR2 are SGHNT and YYREEE (reference sequence). CDR3 sequence (DNA): TGTGCCAGCAGCTTGGCCCGAAACACCGGGGAGCTGTTTTTT. As protein: CASSLARNTGELFF.

This chain uses TRBV27 with TRBJ2-5, with D possibly TRBD2 on 6 matching bases. CDR1 MNHEY and CDR2 SMNVEV come from the germline V gene (reference sequence). Trimming stripped 5 bases from V and 2 bases from J, with 12 bases between. The CDR3 runs to 14 residues. The CDR3 sequence: CASSEDGGQETQYF. The CDR3 nucleotides read TGTGCCAGCAGTGAGGACGGAGGGCAAGAGACCCAGTACTTC.

The J gene is TRBJ1-5, the V gene TRBV29-1; tentative D call: TRBD1 (6 bases). Trimming cost V 4 bases and J 5 bases, with 18 bases left between them. The CDR3 is 15 residues long. CDR1 and CDR2 (germline): SQVTM, ANQGSEA. This CDR3 reads CSVAFNRAEDQPQHF. The CDR3 coding sequence is TGCAGCGTTGCATTTAACAGGGCAGAGGATCAGCCCCAGCATTTT.

This rearrangement joins TRBV7-2 to TRBJ2-3; D is undetermined. V was trimmed by 1 base and J by 1 base, leaving 12 bases between them. The length of the CDR3 is 16 residues. CDR1 is SGHTA and CDR2 is FQGNSA in the germline V gene. CDR3 in amino acids: CASSLDLAAGTDTQYF. CDR3 in DNA: TGTGCCAGCAGCTTAGATTTGGCAGCTGGCACAGATACGCAGTATTTT.

The rearrangement uses TRBV30 and TRBJ1-5; maybe TRBD1 (5 bases). The germline gives CDR1 GTSNPN, CDR2 SVGIG (reference sequence). V lost 3 bases to trimming and J lost 2 bases, with 8 bases between them. The CDR3 sequence is 13 residues long. CDR3 nucleotides: TGTGCCTGGAGGGGGGAGGGCAATCAGCCCCAGCATTTT. Its translation: CAWRGEGNQPQHF.

The J gene is TRBJ2-1, the V gene TRBV5-5; D call uncertain. V was pared by 3 bases and J by 4 bases, with 5 bases between. The germline V gene has CDR1 SGHKS and CDR2 YYEKEE (reference sequence). This CDR3 comprises 12 residues. The CDR3, as DNA: TGTGCCAGCAGCTCGCCATACAATGAGCAGTTCTTC. Its translation is CASSSPYNEQFF.

J is TRBJ2-1 and V is TRBV9; 7 nucleotides match TRBD2. The CDR3 is made up of 12 amino acids. Trimming removed 4 bases from V and 14 bases from J; junction bases left unmatched: 9. Germline loops: CDR1 SGDLS, CDR2 YYNGEE. The CDR3 DNA is TGTGCCAGCAGCACCCAGACTAGCCCTAAGTTCTTC. It is translated as CASSTQTSPKFF.

This clone was recorded only once. The genes are TRBV6-1 and TRBJ2-2; no definite D call. This CDR3 has 13 residues. Germline V gives CDR1 MNHNS, CDR2 SASEGT. Trimming stripped 2 bases from V and 3 bases from J, with 4 bases between. The CDR3 region is CASSEMDTGELFF. The DNA for the CDR3 is TGTGCCAGCAGTGAAATGGACACCGGGGAGCTGTTTTTT.

The V gene is TRBV5-6, the J gene TRBJ2-7; maybe TRBD2 (5 bases). Germline CDR1 is SGHDT and CDR2 is YYEEEE. The V end lost 5 bases, the J end lost 5 bases, and 20 bases lay between the germline ends. This CDR3 region has 15 residues. CDR3 in DNA: TGTGCCAGCAGTTTTGGATTAGGGCTCGGGGACGAGCAGTACTTC. This encodes CASSFGLGLGDEQYF.

This chain joins TRBV30 and TRBJ1-1, with a possible D match to TRBD1 (5 bases). There are 12 residues in the CDR3. Germline-derived CDR1 and CDR2 are GTSNPN and SVGIG (reference sequence). DNA of the CDR3: TGTCCTACCCGGGGCGAGGGAGCTGAAGCTTTCTTT. Its translation is CPTRGEGAEAFF.

This chain uses TRBV6-1 with TRBJ1-3; no reliable D call. CDR1 and CDR2 from the germline V gene are MNHNS and SASEGT. This CDR3 spans 13 amino acids. Trimming took off 2 bases at V and 4 bases at J, with 6 bases between the two ends. The CDR3 here is CASSEKIGNTIYF. CDR3 DNA sequence: TGTGCCAGCAGTGAAAAGATAGGAAACACCATATATTTT.